This T cell receptor beta chain was observed in a study of cytomegalovirus exposure and HLA in healthy donors listed by TCRdb under 2017. About the study as a whole: An earlier analysis of approximately 640 of the donors reported 250 to 300 Gb of sequence data and about 100 million unique TCR beta sequences from about 200 million T cells. To study patterns of TCR occurrence, a later analysis re-analyzed previously published TCR beta repertoires from 550 to 800 donors and added high-resolution HLA genotyping. Besides the first cohort of approximately 710 subjects, a separate validation cohort made up of 120 different subjects was used. An early release that covered fewer than 800 HLA-typed donors contained about 300 gigabases of sequencing data and roughly 84 million unique TCR sequences. Across some 400 genotyped donors of the cohort, an average of 235,054 unique TCR beta nucleotide sequences per donor were sequenced, and 15% to 20% of those sequences were non-productive. To predict cytomegalovirus infection status, the study brought together high-throughput TCR immunosequencing, statistical association of individual TCRs with disease status, and machine learning. Class I and class II HLA loci were covered by the typing at four-digit resolution. The genetic ancestry cluster associated with self-reported Caucasian donors included approximately 85% of the 350 to 500 genotyped donors. Typing coverage differed by locus: A, B, C, DRB1 and DQB1 were typed in about 620-630 donors, DQA1 in 500 to 550, DPA1 in some 600, and DPB1 in 450 to 480. Several DR-DQ haplotypes were handled as single units for association and clustering because linkage in the cohort was strong. An earlier analysis of nearly 600 of the donors applied high-throughput TCR beta sequencing to assess whether each TCR beta V gene segment acted as functional or pseudogenic. The T cell repertoires of 666 subjects were profiled by immunosequencing and related to cytomegalovirus serostatus. Alongside the repertoire data, information on donor age, sex, ethnicity and CMV serostatus was compiled. The study aimed to test whether signatures of past pathogen exposure could be identified by cataloging public T cell receptors. Rather than drawing on any new phenotypic data, the later analysis identified candidate immune exposures from TCR beta sequences and the way those sequences occurred across donors. Every repertoire in the discovery cohort had been generated on one and the same sequencing platform. Genome-wide SNP genotypes for about 65% of the roughly 670 donors were used in a later genetic analysis, which treated that subset as a discovery cohort. Overall results and qualifications from the work: At a false discovery rate of 0.05, a later analysis linked 16,951 TCR beta sequences to specific HLA alleles. A few of the identified cytomegalovirus-associated TCR beta chains were confirmed in vitro to be specific for cytomegalovirus antigens. In both the original and validation cohorts, the classifier was reported to diagnose cytomegalovirus status with high specificity and sensitivity. It was suggested by the authors that the approach could potentially be generalized to other disease states and immunological phenotypes. A further reported finding was that TCR beta sequences accurately predicted the HLA-A and HLA-B alleles for most subjects in the first cohort. Compared with equally common non-associated chains, HLA-associated TCR beta chains in a later analysis were more clonally expanded and had lower generation probabilities. In a later genetic analysis, fewer N-insertions in productive TCRs were reported among donors in an Asian-associated ancestry cluster than the roughly 700-donor mean. The study listed 150 to 200 TCR beta chains as associated with cytomegalovirus. Most CMV-associated TCR beta chains appeared to be HLA-restricted in a later analysis, and the HLA associations seemed to be driven largely by CMV exposure. Sequencing depth was assumed to be roughly uniform across donors in the presence/absence analyses, though that assumption may not hold. A cluster of highly shared sequence variants was judged likely to represent a technical artifact of the sequencing pipeline. The earlier analysis of around 600 of the donors excluded roughly 16 rarely observed V segments, including chromosome 9 orphons, because counts were too low. HLA typing was unavailable for some donors at each locus, so association tests used only the typed subset. In a later analysis, TCR association rates were found to vary across HLA loci, with the most associated TCRs seen for DRB1 alleles and the fewest for HLA-C alleles. Only TCR beta chains were sequenced in this cohort, and the absence of alpha or paired-chain data limited detectable features. An earlier analysis of around 500 of the donors showed that most TCR beta V segments appeared in productive rearrangements either about 90% or about 30% of the time, which broadly matched IMGT annotations. An association between a missense DCLRE1C variant and V-gene and J-gene trimming of TCR beta chains was found in a later genetic analysis and replicated in an independent cohort. According to a later analysis, parvovirus B19, influenza, CMV and Epstein-Barr virus appeared linked to several top co-occurrence clusters. When HLA alleles, especially DR and DQ, strongly co-occurred, TCR associations were difficult to assign to individual alleles. Most TCR sequences were seen in very few donors, while some public TCRs were found in many individuals. Correlated functional status among segregating V segments might be attributable to linkage disequilibrium, but an unknown experimental factor could not be ruled out. Some IMGT-functional V segments, including TRBV6-2 and TRBV6-3, could not be distinguished by the 87-base-pair reads and were therefore excluded. The only immune exposure information available for the cohort was CMV serostatus.

Note on this clone: Its cognate antigen has yet to be identified. No quality values exist for individual bases; no much larger clone is one base distant.

Library method: the immunoSEQ multiplex PCR assay. For the multiplex PCR, a mixture combining 60 forward primers for TCR Vbeta segments and 13 reverse primers for TCR Jbeta segments was used. The CDR3 region of rearranged TCR beta genes was amplified from genomic DNA by a multiplex PCR assay. The amplified TCR beta libraries were sequenced on the Illumina HiSeq System as 87-base-pair reads. The study's processing was this. In a later analysis, about 80 million unique TCR beta chains were counted across the roughly 610 repertoires, and roughly 9.9 million of these chains were shared by at least two donors. Raw reads were error-corrected and collapsed into unique sequences by a nearest-neighbor algorithm in which closely related sequences were merged to remove PCR and sequencing errors. CDR3 sequences were aligned to IMGT reference sequences to assign V, D and J gene segments. For a sequence to be retained, at least a six-nucleotide match to both a V gene segment and a J gene segment was required. A rearrangement was called productive if the CDR3 had no stop codons and remained in frame with V and J, and every other rearrangement was called non-productive. CDR3 was defined according to IMGT convention as the region running from the second conserved V-encoded cysteine to the conserved J-encoded phenylalanine. The earlier analysis of 500 to 750 of the donors excluded any sequence lacking an unambiguous match to a single V gene segment. An earlier analysis of approximately 590 of the donors called V segments functional above 56.7% productive rearrangements and segregating when the between-donor standard deviation exceeded 5%. A statistical classification framework was built to diagnose cytomegalovirus status from the catalog of TCR beta chain sequences. In a later analysis, TCR nucleotide sequences were compared against IMGT/GENE-DB human TR gene sequences so that V and J genes could be assigned. The TCRdist pipeline was used in a later analysis to assign CDR3 sequences and most-parsimonious VDJ recombination scenarios. In a later analysis, every TCR beta chain was defined by the combination of its CDR3 amino acid sequence and its V-gene family, and reads without a unique V-gene family were dropped. As a way to deal with suspected cross-contamination and a sequencing artifact, a later analysis dropped 500 to 700 nucleotide sequences that were highly shared and had low generation probability. A later analysis calculated a clonal expansion index for each public chain from normalized within-repertoire ranks of inferred template counts. A later analysis computed generation probabilities with a VDJ recombination model fitted to out-of-frame rearrangements, and checked the results against IGoR. Hypergeometric tests were used in a later analysis to score TCR-TCR, TCR-HLA and TCR-CMV co-occurrence, with a repertoire-size bias correction applied to the TCR pairs. False discovery rates were estimated in a later analysis by permuting HLA or CMV assignments 20 times. A later analysis grouped co-occurring TCRs with DBSCAN, adding TCRdist sequence similarity when clustering within HLA-allele-positive subsets. Co-occurrence clustering excluded repertoires with fewer than 30,000 or more than 120,000 public chains, plus five with anomalous nucleotide sharing. The immuneACCESS repertoire file appears here via TCRdb, limited to in-frame rearrangements. These files lack a portion of the clones; in checked studies, under half of the deficit traces to unresolved V genes, and the cause of the others is not known. The V and J calls and clone size come from that table; D and trimming were worked out from the DNA. Here the sample has about 180,000 clones; around three quarters occur a single time. Of the sample, more than 5% is held by the ten largest clones.

From the germline V gene (reference sequence), CDR1 is LNHDA and CDR2 is SQIVND. Taken from cysteine to phenylalanine, the CDR3 has 13 residues. Only CDR3 DNA is held: 39 bases, read in frame from base 1. The junction carries 10 bases between V and J, which are trimmed by 6 bases and 4 bases respectively. In total, 630 or so healthy bone marrow donors made up the cohort. Cohort members were all nominally healthy when sampled, although unrecorded immune exposures were likely present. The donor was CMV seronegative and was included in the group of a few hundred seronegative cohort members. Every donor gave a peripheral blood sample, and the peripheral blood mononuclear cells from that sample were used for TCR beta sequencing. Genomic DNA extraction from the blood cell samples was performed with the Qiagen DNeasy Blood Extraction Kit.

The chain joins TRBV19 to TRBJ1-5; there is no confident call for the D gene. The origin of this receptor is a man aged 40-55 years in good health and CMV-seronegative. The sequenced material came from PBMCs. The nucleotide sequence is given as TGTGCCAGTAGGGTTTCGGGGAATCAGCCCCAGCATTTT. Its protein is CASRVSGNQPQHF.